This T cell receptor (beta chain) emerged from a study of shared clonotypes between healthy human individuals. Overall study findings and caveats: All-four-donor shared clonotypes had higher generation probabilities than non-shared clonotypes did. Estimated richness was generally greater in naive than memory subsets.

This CDR3 is built from 16 residues. Germline V lookup: CDR1 SGDLS, CDR2 YYNGEE. Trimming removed 4 bases at V and 0 bases at J, with 16 bases between. As concerns this clone: The antigen is unknown.

Using immunoSEQ multiplex PCR, the repertoire was profiled, and TCRdb retains in-frame clones only, with some absent. The sample includes around 510,000 clones, roughly 95% seen only once; the top ten take about 0.06%. Partitioning of CD4+ cells yielded a CD45RA+ naive subset and a CD45RA-negative memory subset. The genes are TRBV9 and TRBJ1-1, with unresolved D. The sequencing input was naive CD4+ T cells sorted from blood. Noted subset: CD45RA+ positively selected. The clonotype was recovered from a woman in her twenties or thirties in good health. The DNA of the CDR3 is TGTGCCAGCAGCCGGCAGAACGCTCTCATGAACACTGAAGCTTTCTTT. This encodes CASSRQNALMNTEAFF.